These 27 T cell receptor beta chains were all obtained from the same sample, sequenced in a study of blood T cell repertoires in COVID-19. Profiled with immunoSEQ multiplex PCR; TCRdb holds only in-frame clones, not every one. The sample consists of approximately 120,000 clones, 84% of them appearing once. Sequencing was done on a sample of peripheral blood. These receptors were collected from a human donor in a cohort sampled during active COVID-19.

The genes are TRBV27 and TRBJ2-7; 10 nucleotides align to TRBD1. V shed 5 bases and J 4 bases; nucleotides not matched to a gene: 8. The germline V gene has CDR1 MNHEY and CDR2 SMNVEV (reference sequence). CDR3 size: 15 residues. The CDR3 here is CASSAPGTGVYEQYF. In DNA form, the CDR3 reads TGTGCCAGCAGTGCTCCCGGGACAGGGGTTTACGAGCAGTACTTC.

In this sample, this clone turned up a few times. The rearrangement links TRBV3-1 (or the pseudogene TRBV3-2) to TRBJ1-2, with 11 bases that match TRBD1. This CDR3 has 14 amino acids. Losses at the gene ends were 4 bases for V and 3 bases for J; bases not matched to a gene: 1. Germline CDR1 LGHDT, CDR2 YNNKEL (reference sequence). The CDR3 DNA is TGTGCCAGCAGCCCGGGACAGGGGGACTATGGCTACACCTTC. It translates to CASSPGQGDYGYTF.

CDR3 region: CASSARGDTQYF. Here the CDR3 DNA reads TGCGCCAGCAGCGCCAGGGGGGATACGCAGTATTTT. V and J are TRBV5-1 and TRBJ2-3; 7 bases fit TRBD1. The CDR3 covers 12 residues. The junction had 2 bases not matched to a gene; V was cut back by 4 bases and J by 6 bases. Per the germline V gene, CDR1 is SGHRS and CDR2 is YFSETQ.

V and J are TRBV4-2 and TRBJ2-7, with D possibly being TRBD1 (6 bases). This CDR3 contains 15 residues. Between the trimmed V and J ends, which lost 1 base and 3 bases, there was a span of 13 bases. Germline V gene sequence: CDR1 LGHNA, CDR2 YNFKEQ. The CDR3 here is CASSQGTTGNYEQYF. CDR3 nucleotides: TGTGCCAGCAGCCAAGGAACTACAGGGAACTACGAGCAGTACTTC.

This chain uses TRBV21-1 with TRBJ1-1; the DNA was not compared with TRBD1, the D call given in the table. TRBV21-1 is a known pseudogene. This CDR3 has 15 residues. CDR3 in amino acids: CASIWTGGENTEAFF. CDR3 DNA sequence: TGTGCCAGCATATGGACAGGGGGCGAGAACACTGAAGCTTTCTTT.

V and J are TRBV12-3 or TRBV12-4 and TRBJ2-2, with 7 bases that match TRBD2. The trim removed 3 bases at V and 8 bases at J, leaving 3 bases unmatched. CDR3 length: 13 amino acids. The CDR3 is CASSFTAGGELFF. The CDR3 nucleotides read TGTGCCAGCAGTTTTACAGCGGGGGGGGAGCTGTTTTTT.

The V and J genes are TRBV27 and TRBJ2-7, with a possible D match to TRBD1 (6 bases). Germline loops: CDR1 MNHEY, CDR2 SMNVEV (reference sequence). V shed 6 bases and J shed 0 bases, with 15 bases lying between them. The CDR3 runs to 15 residues. This chain's CDR3 is CASSRTVSPSYEQYF. The CDR3 bases are TGTGCCAGCAGCCGGACAGTTAGTCCCTCCTACGAGCAGTACTTC.

The V call is TRBV19, the J call TRBJ2-2; TRBD1 aligns across 7 bases. V lost 6 bases to trimming and J lost 5 bases; unmatched junction nucleotides: 6. In germline, CDR1 is LNHDA, CDR2 SQIVND (reference sequence). The CDR3 contains 14 residues. The CDR3 is CASRTGWGTGELFF. The DNA of the CDR3 is TGTGCCAGTAGGACAGGGTGGGGAACCGGGGAGCTGTTTTTT.

This chain connects TRBV5-4 to TRBJ2-1; TRBD1 might be the D (6 bases). With 2 bases removed from V and 10 bases from J, the gap between germline ends came to 13 bases. Per germline, CDR1 SGHNT and CDR2 YYREEE (reference sequence). The CDR3 has 13 amino acids. The CDR3 is CASSLTGSAEQFF. DNA for the CDR3: TGTGCCAGCAGCTTAACAGGGTCCGCGGAGCAGTTCTTC.

The chain couples TRBV5-1 to TRBJ2-5; TRBD2 aligns across 12 bases. There are 18 residues in the CDR3. Unmatched junction bases numbered 10, after V lost 0 bases and J lost 4 bases. Germline V gene lookup returns CDR1 SGHRS and CDR2 YFSETQ. The CDR3 DNA follows: TGCGCCAGCAGCTTGGGACTAGCGGGGGCCCTGGGTAGAGAGACCCAGTACTTC. Its translation: CASSLGLAGALGRETQYF.

J is TRBJ2-4 and V is TRBV12-3 or TRBV12-4, with 8 bases fitting TRBD2. The CDR3 is 13 amino acids. The trim removed 5 bases at V and 6 bases at J, leaving 3 bases unmatched. The chain's CDR3 is CASSGLAGNIQYF. The CDR3 region has the DNA TGTGCCAGCAGTGGACTAGCAGGAAACATTCAGTACTTC.

This clone has more than one count but fewer than ten. The chain has TRBV3-1 (or the pseudogene TRBV3-2) and TRBJ1-2; perhaps TRBD1 as D (5 bases). The CDR3 contains 15 residues. Deletions cut 3 bases from V and 4 bases from J, with 15 bases between. The germline gives CDR1 LGHDT, CDR2 YNNKEL (reference sequence). This CDR3 reads CASSQHAQGPYGYTF. The CDR3 DNA is TGTGCCAGCAGCCAGCACGCGCAGGGCCCCTATGGCTACACCTTC.

This clone was observed once. The chain is built from TRBV9 and TRBJ2-7; possibly TRBD2 for D (7 bases). Trimming took 0 bases from V and 6 from J, leaving 16 bases between them. CDR3 length: 15 amino acids. CDR1 and CDR2 from the germline V gene are SGDLS and YYNGEE. CDR3 sequence (DNA): TGTGCCAGCAGCGTAGGGGGGGGCCCTGTTTCCGAGCAGTACTTC. It is translated as CASSVGGGPVSEQYF.

This clone appeared a few times. The chain employs TRBV3-1 (or the pseudogene TRBV3-2) and TRBJ2-1; D uncertain. CDR3 length equals 15 residues. V shed 5 bases and J shed 2 bases, with 13 bases lying between them. Germline CDR1 is LGHDT and CDR2 is YNNKEL (reference sequence). The CDR3 bases are TGTGCCAGCAGCGAACGAGGAGCCGCCTACAATGAGCAGTTCTTC. Translation gives CASSERGAAYNEQFF.

This rearrangement joins TRBV5-5 to TRBJ2-7, with 8 bases that match TRBD1. CDR1 is SGHKS and CDR2 is YYEKEE in the germline V gene (reference sequence). V gave up 0 bases and J gave up 2 bases; unmatched junction bases: 7. This CDR3 comprises 16 residues. The CDR3 coding sequence is TGTGCCAGCAGCTTGGCCGTAGGACAGGGCACCTACGAGCAGTACTTC. It is translated as CASSLAVGQGTYEQYF.

The V and J genes are TRBV30 and TRBJ1-6; no firm D call. Germline CDR1 is GTSNPN and CDR2 is SVGIG (reference sequence). The CDR3 sequence is 15 residues long. V lost 1 base and J lost 7, with 14 bases in between. The CDR3 protein is CAWSAFRRTNSPLHF. CDR3 bases: TGTGCCTGGAGTGCCTTCAGGAGGACCAATTCACCCCTCCACTTT.

J is TRBJ2-3 and V is TRBV27; 12 nucleotides line up with TRBD2. The ends lost 5 bases at V and 4 bases at J; junction bases unmatched: 4. This CDR3 is built from 15 residues. Germline CDR1 reads MNHEY; CDR2 reads SMNVEV (reference sequence). The CDR3 DNA reads TGTGCCAGCAGTCCAGCTAGCGGGGGGGCAGATACGCAGTATTTT. Translation: CASSPASGGADTQYF.

The chain recombines TRBV29-1 with TRBJ1-2; 10 bases align to TRBD1. V lost 5 bases to trimming and J lost 4 bases; unmatched junction nucleotides: 4. The germline gives CDR1 SQVTM, CDR2 ANQGSEA. This CDR3 is 13 amino acids long. CDR3: CSVQGQGVYGYTF. In DNA, the CDR3 is TGCAGCGTTCAAGGACAGGGGGTCTATGGCTACACCTTC.

The chain uses TRBV28 and TRBJ2-3; 9 bases agree with TRBD1. V was clipped by 5 bases and J by 3 bases; unmatched bases: 12. Germline V gene data show CDR1 as MDHEN and CDR2 as SYDVKM. The CDR3 has 17 amino acids. CDR3: CASSKLGTGSWTDTQYF. CDR3 DNA sequence: TGTGCCAGCAGTAAGCTTGGGACAGGGTCATGGACAGATACGCAGTATTTT. The variable domain in full, completed from reference TRBV28 and TRBJ2-3, reads DVKVTQSSRYLVKRTGEKVFLECVQDMDHENMFWYRQDPGLGLRLIYFSYDVKMKEKGDIPEGYSVSREKKERFSLILESASTNQTSMYLCASSKLGTGSWTDTQYFGPGTRLTVL.

The V and J genes are TRBV30 and TRBJ2-3; TRBD2 might be the D (5 bases). Germline lookup yields CDR1 GTSNPN and CDR2 SVGIG (reference sequence). V was shortened by 2 bases and J by 2 bases, with 14 bases between the two germline ends. The length of the CDR3 is 15 residues. The CDR3 is CAWSRLPHPTDTQYF. The CDR3 coding sequence is TGTGCCTGGAGTCGACTACCGCACCCCACAGATACGCAGTATTTT. The whole variable domain, remainder taken from reference TRBV30 and TRBJ2-3, is SQTIHQWPATLVQPVGSPLSLECTVEGTSNPNLYWYRQAAGRGLQLLFYSVGIGQISSEVPQNLSASRPQDRQFILSSKKLLLSDSGFYLCAWSRLPHPTDTQYFGPGTRLTVL.

The J gene is TRBJ2-3, the V gene TRBV30, with TRBD1 identical over 8 bases. V lost 2 bases to trimming and J lost 0 bases; unmatched junction nucleotides: 1. The CDR3 extends over 14 amino acids. CDR1 GTSNPN and CDR2 SVGIG come from the germline V gene (reference sequence). The CDR3 loop reads CAWSRDRSTDTQYF. In DNA, the CDR3 is TGTGCCTGGAGTAGGGACAGGAGCACAGATACGCAGTATTTT. Full variable domain (remainder filled in from reference TRBV30 and TRBJ2-3): SQTIHQWPATLVQPVGSPLSLECTVEGTSNPNLYWYRQAAGRGLQLLFYSVGIGQISSEVPQNLSASRPQDRQFILSSKKLLLSDSGFYLCAWSRDRSTDTQYFGPGTRLTVL.

The chain employs TRBV2 and TRBJ1-6; possible D gene TRBD1, 5 bases. The V end lost 4 bases, the J end lost 5 bases, and 9 bases lay between the germline ends. This CDR3 contains 14 residues. Germline V lookup: CDR1 SNHLY, CDR2 FYNNEI. The DNA for the CDR3 is TGTGCCAGCAGTGGTTCAGGGAATAATTCACCCCTCCACTTT. This encodes CASSGSGNNSPLHF.

The chain employs TRBV2 and TRBJ1-4; 7 positions agree with TRBD1. Germline-derived CDR1 and CDR2 are SNHLY and FYNNEI. Trimming took 3 bases from V and 12 from J; bases not matched to a gene: 10. This CDR3 contains 14 residues. CDR3 protein: CASSDEGAGVELFF. CDR3 bases: TGTGCCAGCAGTGACGAGGGGGCCGGAGTCGAACTGTTTTTT.

The V call is TRBV19, the J call TRBJ1-6, with no clear D. V lost 1 base to trimming and J lost 8 bases, with 6 bases between them. Germline values: CDR1 LNHDA, CDR2 SQIVND (reference sequence). The CDR3 runs 13 residues. CDR3 sequence reads: CASSIARDSPLHF. Here the CDR3 DNA reads TGTGCCAGTAGTATAGCCCGGGATTCACCCCTCCACTTT.

The sample holds one count of this clone. The chain employs TRBV10-2 and TRBJ1-1; 8 bases are shared with TRBD1. The germline CDR1 and CDR2 sequences are WSHSY and SAAADI. J was trimmed by 3 bases and V by 0 bases; bases with no gene match: 6. The length of the CDR3 is 16 residues. The CDR3 region has the DNA TGCGCCAGCAGTGAGTCGCCAGGGGGCATTTACACTGAAGCTTTCTTT. Amino acid sequence: CASSESPGGIYTEAFF.

The V call is TRBV12-3 or TRBV12-4, the J call TRBJ1-4, with TRBD1 as a possible D gene (5 bases). The CDR3 consists of 13 residues. V was trimmed by 7 bases and J by 7 bases, leaving 13 bases between them. The CDR3: CASTGRVGEKLFF. The CDR3 DNA follows: TGTGCCAGCACCGGCAGGGTGGGTGAAAAACTGTTTTTT.

CDR3 region: CASSSERRTEAFF. CDR3 sequence (DNA): TGTGCCAGCAGCTCTGAAAGGAGGACTGAAGCTTTCTTT. The chain carries TRBV11-2 and TRBJ1-1; D gene unclear. Deletions cut 4 bases from V and 5 bases from J, with 11 bases between. This CDR3 is 13 amino acids long. Germline V lookup: CDR1 SGHAT, CDR2 FQNNGV. Full variable domain (missing parts from reference TRBV11-2 and TRBJ1-1): EAGVAQSPRYKIIEKRQSVAFWCNPISGHATLYWYQQILGQGPKLLIQFQNNGVVDDSQLPKDRFSAERLKGVDSTLKIQPAKLEDSAVYLCASSSERRTEAFFGQGTRLTVV.